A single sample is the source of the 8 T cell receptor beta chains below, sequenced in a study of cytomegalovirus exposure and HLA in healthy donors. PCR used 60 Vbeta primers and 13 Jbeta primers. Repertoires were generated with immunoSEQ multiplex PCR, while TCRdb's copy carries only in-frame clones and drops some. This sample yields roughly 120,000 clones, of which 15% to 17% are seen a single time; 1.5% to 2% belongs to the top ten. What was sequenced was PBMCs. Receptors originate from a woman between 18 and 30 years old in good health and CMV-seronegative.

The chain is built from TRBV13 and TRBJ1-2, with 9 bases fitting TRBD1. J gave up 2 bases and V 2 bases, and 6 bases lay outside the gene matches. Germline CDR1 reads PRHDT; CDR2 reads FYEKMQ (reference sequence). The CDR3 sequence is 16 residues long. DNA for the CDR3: TGTGCCAGCAGCTTAAAAGGACAGGGGTCCAACTATGGCTACACCTTC. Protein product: CASSLKGQGSNYGYTF.

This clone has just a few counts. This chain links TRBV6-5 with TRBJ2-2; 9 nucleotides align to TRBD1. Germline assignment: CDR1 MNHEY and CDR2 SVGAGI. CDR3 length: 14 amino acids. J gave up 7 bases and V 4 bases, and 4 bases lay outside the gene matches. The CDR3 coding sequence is TGTGCCAGCAGTTCCGGGACAGGGCTCGGGGAGCTGTTTTTT. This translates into CASSSGTGLGELFF.

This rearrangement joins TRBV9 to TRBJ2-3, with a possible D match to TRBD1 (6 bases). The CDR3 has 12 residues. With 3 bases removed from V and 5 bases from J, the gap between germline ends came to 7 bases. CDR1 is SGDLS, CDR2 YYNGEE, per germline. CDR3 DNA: TGTGCCAGCAGCGGAGGGGGAGATACGCAGTATTTT. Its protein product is CASSGGGDTQYF.

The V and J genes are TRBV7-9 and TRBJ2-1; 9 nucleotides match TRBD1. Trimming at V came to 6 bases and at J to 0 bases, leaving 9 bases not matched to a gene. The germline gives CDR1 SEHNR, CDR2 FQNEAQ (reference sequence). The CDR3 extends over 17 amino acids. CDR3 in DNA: TGTGCCAGCAGACATCCGGGACAGGGCCCCTCCTACAATGAGCAGTTCTTC. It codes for CASRHPGQGPSYNEQFF.

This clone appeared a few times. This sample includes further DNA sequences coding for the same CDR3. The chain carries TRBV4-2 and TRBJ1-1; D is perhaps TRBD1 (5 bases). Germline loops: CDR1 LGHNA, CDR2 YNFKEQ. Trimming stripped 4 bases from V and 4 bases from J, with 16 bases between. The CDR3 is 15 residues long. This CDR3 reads CASSPRQGLGTEAFF. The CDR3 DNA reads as TGTGCCAGCAGCCCTCGGCAGGGTTTAGGCACTGAAGCTTTCTTT.

In DNA form, the CDR3 reads TGTGCCAGCAGCCTCCGGACAGGTGGGAACTATGGCTACACCTTC. Protein: CASSLRTGGNYGYTF. The chain recombines TRBV7-2 with TRBJ1-2; the match to TRBD1 covers 7 bases. The CDR3 extends over 15 amino acids. Losses at the gene ends were 5 bases for V and 2 bases for J; bases not matched to a gene: 8. Germline-derived CDR1 and CDR2 are SGHTA and FQGNSA.

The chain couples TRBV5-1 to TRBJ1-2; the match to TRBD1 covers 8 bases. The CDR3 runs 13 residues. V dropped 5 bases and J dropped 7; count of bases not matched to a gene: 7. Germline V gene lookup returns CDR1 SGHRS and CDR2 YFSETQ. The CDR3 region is CASRDRGVSGYTF. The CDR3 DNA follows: TGCGCCAGCAGAGACAGGGGAGTATCTGGCTACACCTTC.

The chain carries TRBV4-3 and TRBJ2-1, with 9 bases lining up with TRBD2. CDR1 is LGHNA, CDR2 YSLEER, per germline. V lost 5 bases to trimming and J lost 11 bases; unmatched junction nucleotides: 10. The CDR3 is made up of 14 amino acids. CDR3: CASSARLAEPQQFF. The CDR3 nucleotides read TGCGCCAGCAGCGCCCGACTAGCGGAGCCCCAGCAGTTCTTC.